Sequencing of this TCR beta chain was carried out in a study of blood T cell repertoires in COVID-19. For the study at large: Acute and convalescent COVID-19 specimens originated in the United States, Italy and Spain. Sample material is recorded as cDNA or gDNA derived from T cells, B-cell-depleted T cells, or PBMCs.

The CDR3 totals 17 residues. J gave up 1 base and V 3 bases, and 8 bases lay outside the gene matches. Per the germline V gene, CDR1 is SGDLS and CDR2 is YYNGEE. In the original processing: Amplification from reference gene primers served as the basis for estimated nucleated cell counts. TCRdb keeps only in-frame clones here, not all; method: immunoSEQ multiplex PCR. The V and J calls and clone size come from that table; D and trimming were worked out from the DNA. Of roughly 180,000 clones listed, 76% are singletons. This receptor was obtained from a woman in her fifties or sixties with active or convalescent COVID-19. Sample: peripheral blood. The V call is TRBV9, the J call TRBJ2-2; 8 bases match TRBD1. The CDR3 reads CASSAPKGTGNTGELFF. As DNA, the CDR3 is TGTGCCAGCAGCGCGCCGAAAGGGACAGGGAACACCGGGGAGCTGTTTTTT. The variable domain in full, completed from reference TRBV9 and TRBJ2-2, reads DSGVTQTPKHLITATGQRVTLRCSPRSGDLSVYWYQQSLDQGLQFLIQYYNGEERAKGNILERFSAQQFPDLHSELNLSSLELGDSALYFCASSAPKGTGNTGELFFGEGSRLTVL.